The clone carrying this T cell receptor beta chain was seen a handful of times. Time point in this sample: blood 4 weeks post-SBRT, at nephrectomy. Documented treatment: 15 Gy SBRT to primary tumor, nephrectomy 4 weeks later. Measured with immunoSEQ multiplex PCR; TCRdb has only the in-frame clones, and not every one. The sample lists just under 150,000 clones; less than 90% were seen once. The sample comes from a study of radiation and T cells in renal cell carcinoma. The germline V and J ends were trimmed by 3 bases and 4 bases, with 4 bases remaining between them. Germline V gives CDR1 SGHDT, CDR2 YYEEEE. The CDR3 loop spans 11 amino acids.

The gene calls are TRBV5-6 and TRBJ1-1; D unclear. The source of this sequence is a woman aged 50 to 60 with renal cell carcinoma. Sequencing used blood, obtained from a patient whose treatment included radiotherapy and nephrectomy. The CDR3 nucleotides are TGTGCCAGCAGCTGGTCCACTGAAGCTTTCTTT. Translated: CASSWSTEAFF.